These T cell receptor beta chains were read from a single sample in a study of memory B cells and T cells in multiple sclerosis. Antigen specificity for these receptors is unknown. The assay was immunoSEQ multiplex PCR, and TCRdb's table has in-frame clones only and misses some. The data show about 46,000 clones, approximately 80% seen once. Sequences were obtained from PBMCs from blood kept in culture. The receptors shown here come from a human donor with multiple sclerosis. Each CDR3 is given with its conserved first and last residue. The D gene is left open where the match is weak. Clone size is shown for a subset of rows, as once, few, many or a class of expanded clone.

CASSLDSFNGEQFF,TGTGCCAGCAGCTTAGACAGTTTTAATGGCGAGCAGTTCTTC,.,TRBJ2-1,TRBV11-3,.
CASSHLREWLNEQFF,TGTGCCAGCAGCCACCTTCGGGAGTGGTTGAATGAGCAGTTCTTC,.,TRBJ2-1,TRBV4-2,.
CASRSFGGRVSPLHF,TGCGCCAGCAGATCCTTCGGGGGGCGCGTATCACCCCTCCACTTT,.,TRBJ1-6,TRBV4-1,few
CASSLNQGANTGELFF,TGTGCCAGCAGCTTAAATCAGGGGGCGAACACCGGGGAGCTGTTTTTT,TRBD1,TRBJ2-2,TRBV7-2,.
CASSSQGLGTEAFF,TGTGCCAGTAGCTCACAGGGCTTGGGGACTGAAGCTTTCTTT,.,TRBJ1-1,TRBV19,.
CASSPTTYEQYF,TGTGCCAGCAGCCCAACAACCTACGAGCAGTACTTC,.,TRBJ2-7,TRBV7-9,.
CASTEWQGGQPQHF,TGTGCCAGTACCGAGTGGCAGGGGGGTCAGCCCCAGCATTTT,TRBD1,TRBJ1-5,TRBV19,.
CASSQNEGQPQHF,TGCGCCAGCAGCCAGAACGAGGGCCAGCCCCAGCATTTT,.,TRBJ1-5,TRBV4-1,.
CASSHRGDRGPGELFF,TGCGCCAGCAGCCACAGGGGAGACAGGGGGCCCGGGGAGCTGTTTTTT,TRBD1,TRBJ2-2,TRBV5-1,.
CSVVLTEAFF,TGCAGCGTTGTTTTGACTGAAGCTTTCTTT,.,TRBJ1-1,TRBV29-1,.
CASSSLPGNIQYF,TGTGCCAGCAGCTCACTTCCGGGAAACATTCAGTACTTC,.,TRBJ2-4,TRBV7-9,.
CAWRIKGIFEAFF,TGTGCCTGGAGGATCAAGGGGATATTTGAAGCTTTCTTT,.,TRBJ1-1,TRBV30,.
CASSYTANNEQFF,TGTGCCAGCAGCTATACTGCAAACAATGAGCAGTTCTTC,.,TRBJ2-1,TRBV7-2,.